The clone carrying this T cell receptor beta chain has only a few counts. Its antigen remains unidentified. Germline CDR1 is SGHKS and CDR2 is YYEKEE (reference sequence). CDR3 length equals 16 residues. The ends lost 4 bases at V and 1 base at J; junction bases unmatched: 6. With a J-beta primer mix and a sample-barcoded 5' primer, a second PCR ran about 7 to 12 cycles. TCRdb called the 5' RACE reads again in MiXCR, with one record for every CDR3 protein. The sample lists under 2 million distinct CDR3 sequences, roughly a third occurring once. This entry comes from a study of blood T cells in healthy people across ages. The wider study: Using template switching, researchers captured about one barcoded beta molecule for each two T cells.

Study results and limitations: Estimated diversity that came from one million T cells was considered an underestimate. Long-lived donors had more naive CD4+ cells and higher diversity than aged donors. As age increased, TCR beta diversity per million T cells fell in a roughly linear fashion.

The receptor comes from a woman younger than 45 in good health. Sequencing input: blood. The rearrangement uses TRBV5-5 and TRBJ2-5, with 11 bases identical to TRBD2. The CDR3 bases are TGTGCCAGCAGCATTACTAGCGGGAGAAGCCAAGAGACCCAGTACTTC. Amino acid sequence: CASSITSGRSQETQYF.